The 12 T cell receptor beta chains below all came from one sample that was sequenced in a study of blood T cells in healthy people across ages. Alongside a J-beta primer mix, a sample-barcoded 5' primer served in a second PCR lasting 7 to 11 cycles. Using its own MiXCR run on the 5' RACE reads, TCRdb lists one record per CDR3 protein. In the table there are almost 1 million distinct CDR3 sequences, just over 50% of which are singletons. Sequencing was carried out using blood. The receptors were gathered from a woman aged 55-69 years in good health.

CDR3 amino acids: CASSLALGQGASPLHF. For the CDR3, the DNA is TGTGCCAGCAGCTTAGCCCTAGGACAAGGGGCTTCACCCCTCCACTTT. This chain joins TRBV7-9 and TRBJ1-6; possibly TRBD1 for D (5 bases). The CDR3 spans 16 residues. The germline V gene encodes CDR1 SEHNR and CDR2 FQNEAQ (reference sequence). Deletions cut 0 bases from V and 9 bases from J, with 15 bases between.

The chain employs TRBV7-2 and TRBJ2-7; TRBD2 matches 11 bases. The ends lost 3 bases at V and 4 bases at J; junction bases unmatched: 8. The V gene's germline CDR1 is SGHTA and CDR2 FQGNSA. This CDR3 comprises 16 residues. In nucleotides, the CDR3 is TGTGCCAGCAGCTTCTCGATAGCGGGAGGGACTTACGAGCAGTACTTC. The encoded protein is CASSFSIAGGTYEQYF.

The chain links TRBV11-2 to TRBJ2-5, with 8 positions matching TRBD1. The CDR3 has 15 residues. Germline V gene sequence: CDR1 SGHAT, CDR2 FQNNGV. Trimming removed 2 bases from V and 2 bases from J; junction bases left unmatched: 4. The CDR3 reads CASSLRQGRQETQYF. CDR3 in DNA: TGTGCCAGCAGCTTAAGACAGGGGAGGCAAGAGACCCAGTACTTC.

This sequence joins TRBV12-3 or TRBV12-4 and TRBJ1-1; 7 bases are a match to TRBD1. This CDR3 contains 14 residues. J gave up 0 bases and V 5 bases, and 3 bases lay outside the gene matches. CDR3 amino acids: CASSEQGLNTEAFF. The CDR3 DNA reads as TGTGCCAGCAGTGAACAGGGGTTGAACACTGAAGCTTTCTTT.

The genes are TRBV29-1 and TRBJ1-2; TRBD1 matches 8 bases. Trimming took 7 bases from V and 6 from J; bases not matched to a gene: 7. CDR1 and CDR2 from the germline V gene are SQVTM and ANQGSEA. The CDR3 is 12 residues long. CDR3 bases: TGCAGCGACAAGGACAGGGTACATGGCTACACCTTC. Protein sequence: CSDKDRVHGYTF. The full variable domain, in which reference TRBV29-1 and TRBJ1-2 provide the parts outside the CDR3, is SAVISQKPSRDICQRGTSLTIQCQVDSQVTMMFWYRQQPGQSLTLIATANQGSEATYESGFVIDKFPISRPNLTFSTLTVSNMSPEDSSIYLCSDKDRVHGYTFGSGTRLTVV.

The CDR3 region has the DNA TGTGCCAGCAGTTACTCTGGGGGGCTGACCGACGAGCAGTACTTC. Amino acid sequence: CASSYSGGLTDEQYF. V gene TRBV6-6 combines with J gene TRBJ2-7, with D possibly being TRBD1 or TRBD2 (6 bases each). Germline CDR1 is MNHNY and CDR2 is SVGAGI (reference sequence). V lost 0 bases, J lost 5 bases, and 14 bases lay in between. There are 15 residues in the CDR3.

The chain uses TRBV6-1 and TRBJ1-5; D unresolved. Germline V gene sequence: CDR1 MNHNS, CDR2 SASEGT. The CDR3 loop spans 14 amino acids. Trimming took 5 bases from V and 7 from J, leaving 15 bases between them. The CDR3 sequence: CASSPKWDQQPQHF. CDR3 coding DNA: TGTGCCAGCAGTCCTAAGTGGGATCAACAGCCCCAGCATTTT.

J is TRBJ2-3 and V is TRBV6-1, with D unresolved. Trimming stripped 8 bases from V and 7 bases from J, with 28 bases between. The CDR3 is made up of 17 amino acids. The germline CDR1 and CDR2 sequences are MNHNS and SASEGT. CDR3: CASPPGYQTTLAHTQYF. In DNA, the CDR3 is TGTGCCAGCCCCCCGGGCTACCAAACCACATTGGCGCATACGCAGTATTTT.

The table lists this clonotype with a few counts. The rearrangement joins TRBV30 to TRBJ1-2; 7 nucleotides match TRBD1. V was clipped by 2 bases and J by 7 bases; unmatched bases: 7. The CDR3 length is 13 residues. Germline-derived CDR1 and CDR2 are GTSNPN and SVGIG (reference sequence). The CDR3 spells CAWSRGTVAGYTF. The CDR3 DNA is TGTGCCTGGAGTAGAGGGACAGTCGCTGGCTACACCTTC.

The V and J genes are TRBV12-3 or TRBV12-4 and TRBJ1-1; perhaps TRBD1 as D (6 bases). Between the trimmed V and J ends, which lost 6 bases and 5 bases, there was a span of 19 bases. This CDR3 contains 15 residues. The CDR3 spells CASSLPGGPETEAFF. The CDR3 DNA follows: TGTGCCAGCAGCCTACCGGGGGGGCCGGAAACTGAAGCTTTCTTT.

CDR3 sequence: CASSLVLAGRNIAKNIQYF. CDR3 bases: TGTGCCAGCAGCTTAGTTCTAGCGGGAAGGAATATAGCCAAAAACATTCAGTACTTC. The chain employs TRBV7-8 and TRBJ2-4; 9 nucleotides line up with TRBD2. The CDR3 has 19 amino acids. The germline V gene encodes CDR1 SGHVS and CDR2 FQNEAQ. With V trimmed by 1 base and J by 0 bases, 10 bases remained unmatched. Full variable domain (rest looked up from reference TRBV7-8 and TRBJ2-4): GAGVSQSPRYKVAKRGQDVALRCDPISGHVSLFWYQQALGQGPEFLTYFQNEAQLDKSGLPSDRFFAERPEGSVSTLKIQRTQQEDSAVYLCASSLVLAGRNIAKNIQYFGAGTRLSVL.

Of note for this clonotype: The junction departs from germline at one end; a sequencing error may be responsible. The chain joins TRBV29-1 to TRBJ2-7; possible D gene TRBD2, 5 bases. The CDR3 runs to 13 residues. Germline-derived CDR1 and CDR2 are SQVTM and ANQGSEA. The CDR3 is CSAESHSGYEQYF. CDR3 coding DNA: TGCAGCGCTGAATCTCACTCGGGGTACGAGCAGTACTTC.